The 27 T cell receptor beta chains reported below all come from one sample, sequenced in a study of CD8+ T cells in alopecia areata. Stated treatment: oral pan-JAK inhibitor, 5-10 mg twice daily. Sequencing used cDNA as its template, made by extracting RNA and reverse transcribing it. The protocol was immunoSEQ multiplex PCR, while the TCRdb copy is restricted to in-frame clones and leaves out a portion. This table holds about 200,000 clones, 45% to 65% found once. The sample here was CD4+ T cells sorted from blood, taken at week 4, from a patient treated with tofacitinib. The receptors were sampled from a human donor with alopecia areata.

J is TRBJ2-7 and V is TRBV11-1; 7 bases agree with TRBD1. The V and J ends lost 0 bases and 2 bases, in that order; junction bases with no gene match: 4. Germline lookup yields CDR1 SGHAT and CDR2 FQDESV (reference sequence). The CDR3 runs 15 residues. The CDR3 coding sequence is TGTGCCAGCAGCTTAGCGCCTCAGGGGGCCTACGAGCAGTACTTC. This codes for CASSLAPQGAYEQYF.

The chain uses TRBV7-2 and TRBJ2-3; 7 bases align to TRBD2. V lost 5 bases, J lost 6 bases, and 11 bases stayed unmatched. Per the germline V gene, CDR1 is SGHTA and CDR2 is FQGNSA. The CDR3 contains 15 residues. The CDR3, as DNA: TGTGCCAGCAGCCCACCCAAGCGGGGCGCGGATACGCAGTATTTT. It yields the protein CASSPPKRGADTQYF.

The chain employs TRBV27 and TRBJ1-2, with D tentatively TRBD1 (6 bases). This CDR3 contains 13 residues. V lost 8 bases and J lost 0, with 10 bases in between. Germline V gives CDR1 MNHEY, CDR2 SMNVEV (reference sequence). The DNA of the CDR3 is TGTGCCAGCTCGGGACAAGCTAACTATGGCTACACCTTC. Protein: CASSGQANYGYTF.

This clone appeared a single time. J is TRBJ2-1 and V is TRBV30; no reliable D call. The CDR3 spans 15 residues. CDR1 is GTSNPN and CDR2 is SVGIG in the germline V gene (reference sequence). V lost 4 bases and J 3 bases, leaving 16 bases between the germline ends. CDR3 sequence reads: CAWIGQSLGYNEQFF. The CDR3 region has the DNA TGTGCCTGGATCGGCCAGAGTTTGGGCTACAATGAGCAGTTCTTC.

This clone was counted between two and nine times. CDR3 loop: CSVDLSGSYGYTF. In nucleotides, the CDR3 is TGCAGCGTTGATCTCTCAGGGAGCTATGGCTACACCTTC. The V gene is TRBV29-1, the J gene TRBJ1-2, with D tentatively TRBD1 (5 bases). The CDR3 has 13 residues. V was pared by 3 bases and J by 4 bases, with 12 bases between. Per germline, CDR1 SQVTM and CDR2 ANQGSEA.

J is TRBJ1-5 and V is TRBV30; 7 bases are a match to TRBD1. V lost 3 bases and J lost 11; bases outside the gene matches: 7. CDR1 is GTSNPN, CDR2 SVGIG, per germline (reference sequence). The CDR3 length is 12 residues. The CDR3 reads CAWSANDRAQHF. In DNA, the CDR3 is TGTGCCTGGAGCGCCAACGACAGGGCCCAGCATTTT.

CDR3 sequence reads: CASSGTASYGYTF. CDR3 nucleotides: TGTGCCAGCAGTGGGACAGCTAGCTATGGCTACACCTTC. The chain combines TRBV25-1 with TRBJ1-2, with a tentative D call TRBD1 (6 bases). The CDR3 totals 13 residues. V lost 4 bases and J 4 bases, leaving 10 bases between the germline ends. Per the germline V gene, CDR1 is MGHDK and CDR2 is SYGVNS.

The V call is TRBV29-1, the J call TRBJ1-2; 8 bases line up with TRBD1. V shed 7 bases, J shed 8 bases, and the junction held 12 bases outside the gene matches. CDR1 is SQVTM and CDR2 is ANQGSEA in the germline V gene. This CDR3 region has 13 residues. Written as DNA, the CDR3 is TGCAGCGCCGGATGGACAGGGAGTAAGGGCTACACCTTC. This gives the protein CSAGWTGSKGYTF.

On this clone itself: The junction shows a germline mismatch at one end, possibly a read error. V usage is TRBV30 and J usage is TRBJ1-2; TRBD1 matches at 8 bases. Germline V gene data show CDR1 as GTSNPN and CDR2 as SVGIG (reference sequence). CDR3 length: 11 amino acids. The CDR3 spells CAWSNRGASTF. The DNA for the CDR3 is TGTGCCTGGAGCAACAGGGGGGCCTCCACATTC.

This clone was counted between two and nine times. CDR3 loop: CSVAGVMNTEAFF. CDR3 DNA sequence: TGCAGCGTTGCAGGGGTGATGAACACTGAAGCTTTCTTT. The V gene is TRBV29-1, the J gene TRBJ1-1; TRBD1 is a possible D gene (6 bases). Germline CDR1 SQVTM, CDR2 ANQGSEA. The CDR3 is 13 residues long. Trimming cost V 4 bases and J 0 bases, with 9 bases left between them.

V usage is TRBV2 and J usage is TRBJ1-1; the D gene is possibly TRBD1 (6 bases). The CDR3 sequence is 14 residues long. The germline V and J ends were trimmed by 6 bases and 4 bases, with 15 bases remaining between them. CDR1 is SNHLY and CDR2 is FYNNEI in the germline V gene. The CDR3 sequence is CASRVRGSGTEAFF. CDR3 nucleotides: TGTGCCAGCAGAGTTAGGGGGTCGGGCACTGAAGCTTTCTTT.

The chain has TRBV9 and TRBJ1-2; the D gene is possibly TRBD1 (6 bases). From germline, CDR1 is SGDLS and CDR2 YYNGEE. The CDR3 length is 14 residues. The V and J ends lost 0 bases and 2 bases respectively, with 8 bases between them. CDR3 DNA sequence: TGTGCCAGCAGCGTAGAAGGGACAAACTATGGCTACACCTTC. Translated, it gives CASSVEGTNYGYTF.

The V call is TRBV30, the J call TRBJ2-3, with a tentative D call TRBD1 (6 bases). The CDR3 is 12 amino acids. CDR1 is GTSNPN and CDR2 is SVGIG in the germline V gene (reference sequence). Trimming pared 4 bases from V and 5 bases from J, leaving 10 bases between. The CDR3 protein is CAWTPGEDTQYF. The CDR3, as DNA: TGTGCCTGGACTCCAGGGGAAGATACGCAGTATTTT.

The chain carries TRBV11-2 and TRBJ1-1, with TRBD1 identical over 7 bases. Trimming took 2 bases from V and 5 from J; bases not matched to a gene: 17. Germline loops: CDR1 SGHAT, CDR2 FQNNGV. The CDR3 consists of 18 residues. This chain's CDR3 is CASSLKGVGQLSRTEAFF. The CDR3 DNA sequence: TGTGCCAGCAGCTTAAAAGGGGTGGGACAGCTCAGTCGGACTGAAGCTTTCTTT.

The V gene is TRBV5-1, the J gene TRBJ2-3; TRBD2 agrees at 11 bases. V lost 5 bases, J lost 6 bases, and 17 bases stayed unmatched. Germline CDR1 is SGHRS and CDR2 is YFSETQ. The CDR3 contains 18 residues. In nucleotides, the CDR3 is TGCGCCAGCAGACCCACGACTAGCGGGATCCGTTCGGATGATACGCAGTATTTT. Amino acid sequence: CASRPTTSGIRSDDTQYF. Full variable domain (rest looked up from reference TRBV5-1 and TRBJ2-3): KAGVTQTPRYLIKTRGQQVTLSCSPISGHRSVSWYQQTPGQGLQFLFEYFSETQRNKGNFPGRFSGRQFSNSRSEMNVSTLELGDSALYLCASRPTTSGIRSDDTQYFGPGTRLTVL.

Only a few counts were recorded for this clone. This chain connects TRBV7-2 to TRBJ2-5, with a possible D match to TRBD2 (5 bases). Germline loops: CDR1 SGHTA, CDR2 FQGNSA. V lost 1 base and J 4 bases, leaving 16 bases between the germline ends. This CDR3 has 16 residues. Written as DNA, the CDR3 is TGTGCCAGCAGCTTAGTAGGACTGGGTGGTGGAGAGACCCAGTACTTC. This encodes CASSLVGLGGGETQYF.

There are a few counts of this clone. The genes are TRBV4-3 and TRBJ1-1, with a tentative D call TRBD1 (5 bases). V shed 4 bases and J shed 5 bases, with 17 bases lying between them. This CDR3 has 15 amino acids. Germline V lookup: CDR1 LGHNA, CDR2 YSLEER. The CDR3, as DNA: TGCGCCAGCAGCCCGGGACCGGGGGAGAGAACTGAAGCTTTCTTT. Translated: CASSPGPGERTEAFF.

The sample holds a few counts of this clone. The V and J genes are TRBV10-3 and TRBJ1-2; 9 positions agree with TRBD1. This CDR3 contains 14 residues. Unmatched junction bases numbered 7, after V lost 6 bases and J lost 5 bases. CDR1 is ENHRY and CDR2 is SYGVKD in the germline V gene. CDR3 protein: CAISNGTGRYGYTF. Written as DNA, the CDR3 is TGTGCCATCAGCAACGGGACAGGGCGGTATGGCTACACCTTC.

A few counts support this clone. The rearrangement joins TRBV2 to TRBJ2-7, with D possibly matching TRBD1 (5 bases). CDR1 and CDR2 from the germline V gene are SNHLY and FYNNEI. Trimming cost V 3 bases and J 1 base, with 13 bases left between them. The CDR3 runs to 15 residues. As DNA, the CDR3 is TGTGCCAGCAGTGATTTCAGGGTGGGGTCCTACGAGCAGTACTTC. Protein product: CASSDFRVGSYEQYF.

The chain has TRBV27 and TRBJ1-2; D perhaps matches TRBD1 (6 bases). Germline V CDR1 and CDR2: MNHEY, SMNVEV (reference sequence). There are 16 residues in the CDR3. Trimming stripped 0 bases from V and 3 bases from J, with 14 bases between. The CDR3 loop is CASSLSAGEGYYGYTF. CDR3 in DNA: TGTGCCAGCAGTTTATCAGCAGGGGAAGGGTACTATGGCTACACCTTC.

The gene calls are TRBV6-5 and TRBJ2-3, with D possibly being TRBD1 or TRBD2 (5 bases each). V lost 2 bases, J lost 0 bases, and 6 bases lay in between. CDR1 and CDR2 from the germline V gene are MNHEY and SVGAGI. CDR3 length equals 14 residues. DNA of the CDR3: TGTGCCAGCAGTTACAGGGACAGCACAGATACGCAGTATTTT. It is translated as CASSYRDSTDTQYF.

This chain connects TRBV5-4 to TRBJ1-1; maybe TRBD1 (5 bases). V shed 3 bases and J shed 1 base, with 16 bases lying between them. The V gene's germline CDR1 is SGHNT and CDR2 YYREEE (reference sequence). This CDR3 is built from 16 residues. The CDR3 DNA reads TGTGCCAGCAGCTACCCGCCGGGACCCCCGAACACTGAAGCTTTCTTT. It codes for CASSYPPGPPNTEAFF.

The chain has TRBV20-1 and TRBJ2-7; the D gene is possibly TRBD2 (6 bases). Germline V gives CDR1 DFQATT, CDR2 SNEGSKA (reference sequence). The germline V and J ends were trimmed by 3 bases and 7 bases, with 10 bases remaining between them. CDR3 length: 11 residues. The CDR3 DNA reads as TGCAGTGCTAGTCTAGCGAGAGAGCAGTACTTC. Its protein is CSASLAREQYF.

V gene TRBV5-1 combines with J gene TRBJ2-7; D perhaps matches TRBD2 (6 bases). The CDR3 is made up of 13 amino acids. The V end lost 8 bases, the J end lost 2 bases, and 14 bases lay between the germline ends. Germline assignment: CDR1 SGHRS and CDR2 YFSETQ. The chain's CDR3 is CASGGTETYEQYF. The CDR3 bases are TGCGCCAGTGGAGGGACGGAAACCTACGAGCAGTACTTC.

The chain recombines TRBV18 with TRBJ1-3; possible D gene TRBD1, 5 bases. CDR1 is KGHSH, CDR2 LQKENI, per germline. V lost 2 bases and J lost 0, with 14 bases in between. This CDR3 is 17 amino acids long. CDR3 region: CASSPIDSRISGNTIYF. The DNA of the CDR3 is TGTGCCAGCTCACCAATTGACAGTCGAATCTCTGGAAACACCATATATTTT.

The J gene is TRBJ1-2, the V gene TRBV4-1; 7 nucleotides line up with TRBD1. In germline, CDR1 is MGHRA, CDR2 YSYEKL. This CDR3 has 15 amino acids. The V gene end was trimmed by 3 bases and the J gene end by 4 bases; junction bases not matched to a gene: 8. This CDR3 is CASSQPGQQSYGYTF. The CDR3 DNA reads as TGCGCCAGCAGCCAGCCGGGACAGCAGTCCTATGGCTACACCTTC.

The chain carries TRBV4-1 and TRBJ2-5; tentative D call: TRBD2 (6 bases). Germline loops: CDR1 MGHRA, CDR2 YSYEKL. The CDR3 spans 15 residues. The V and J ends lost 1 base and 5 bases respectively, with 14 bases between them. The CDR3 DNA is TGCGCCAGCAGCCAAGTGGGACTTTTAGCGGAGACCCAGTACTTC. Its translation is CASSQVGLLAETQYF.